These 32 T cell receptor beta chains originate from one sample sequenced in a study of blood T cell repertoires in COVID-19. The repertoire was sequenced with immunoSEQ multiplex PCR; TCRdb's copy has only in-frame clones and lacks some. The table records fewer than 300,000 clones, about four fifths of them present only once. Sequencing used peripheral blood. These TCRs come from a woman between 18 and 29 years old with acute or convalescent COVID-19.

This chain connects TRBV28 to TRBJ2-1, with TRBD2 matching over 11 bases. Trimming at V came to 4 bases and at J to 7 bases, leaving 9 bases not matched to a gene. Per germline, CDR1 MDHEN and CDR2 SYDVKM. This CDR3 spans 16 amino acids. CDR3: CASSSPTSGKANEQFF. The CDR3 DNA is TGTGCCAGCAGTTCCCCGACTAGCGGGAAAGCGAATGAGCAGTTCTTC. Based on the CDR3 plus reference TRBV28 and TRBJ2-1, the full variable domain is DVKVTQSSRYLVKRTGEKVFLECVQDMDHENMFWYRQDPGLGLRLIYFSYDVKMKEKGDIPEGYSVSREKKERFSLILESASTNQTSMYLCASSSPTSGKANEQFFGPGTRLTVL.

This clone was seen only a few times. The chain links TRBV28 to TRBJ2-1, with 7 bases fitting TRBD1. The CDR3 length is 14 residues. V shed 5 bases, J shed 5 bases, and the junction held 6 bases outside the gene matches. Germline V gene lookup returns CDR1 MDHEN and CDR2 SYDVKM. The CDR3 DNA reads as TGTGCCAGCAGTCCGGCCGACAGGGACAATGAGCAGTTCTTC. It codes for CASSPADRDNEQFF.

The V gene is TRBV6-5, the J gene TRBJ2-1; D perhaps matches TRBD1 (5 bases). Trimming stripped 5 bases from V and 0 bases from J, with 11 bases between. In germline, CDR1 is MNHEY, CDR2 SVGAGI. CDR3 length equals 15 residues. The CDR3 DNA follows: TGTGCCAGCAGTCCCGACAGTAGCTCCTACAATGAGCAGTTCTTC. It codes for CASSPDSSSYNEQFF.

The gene calls are TRBV27 and TRBJ2-1; D gene uncertain. This CDR3 spans 14 amino acids. Between the trimmed V and J ends, which lost 0 bases and 5 bases, there was a span of 8 bases. Looked up from germline, CDR1 is MNHEY and CDR2 is SMNVEV (reference sequence). The CDR3 here is CASSLSIQNNEQFF. DNA of the CDR3: TGTGCCAGCAGTTTATCGATCCAGAACAATGAGCAGTTCTTC.

V usage is TRBV4-3 and J usage is TRBJ2-7, with 9 bases matching TRBD2. Germline V gene sequence: CDR1 LGHNA, CDR2 YSLEER. The CDR3 covers 19 residues. V lost 0 bases and J lost 1; bases outside the gene matches: 13. The CDR3 reads CASSQDSGLASTYSYEQYF. In DNA form, the CDR3 reads TGCGCCAGCAGCCAAGATTCGGGACTAGCTTCAACCTATTCCTACGAGCAGTACTTC.

This clone has only a few counts. V usage is TRBV9 and J usage is TRBJ2-6; 9 bases line up with TRBD1. Trimming removed 3 bases from V and 1 base from J; junction bases left unmatched: 11. The CDR3 sequence is 19 residues long. The germline V gene has CDR1 SGDLS and CDR2 YYNGEE. The chain's CDR3 is CASSAGRGDRVSGANVLTF. For the CDR3, the DNA is TGTGCCAGCAGCGCCGGAAGGGGGGACAGGGTTTCTGGGGCCAACGTCCTGACTTTC. The whole variable domain, filled in from reference TRBV9 and TRBJ2-6, reads DSGVTQTPKHLITATGQRVTLRCSPRSGDLSVYWYQQSLDQGLQFLIQYYNGEERAKGNILERFSAQQFPDLHSELNLSSLELGDSALYFCASSAGRGDRVSGANVLTFGAGSRLTVL.

The rearrangement uses TRBV6-2 or TRBV6-3 and TRBJ2-7; 12 nucleotides match TRBD2. The germline CDR1 and CDR2 sequences are MNHEY and SVGEGT. Unmatched junction bases numbered 8, after V lost 7 bases and J lost 4 bases. CDR3 size: 15 residues. The CDR3 reads CASNPLAGGIYEQYF. The CDR3 nucleotides read TGTGCCAGCAACCCCCTAGCGGGAGGGATTTACGAGCAGTACTTC.

This chain uses TRBV24-1 with TRBJ1-6; the match to TRBD1 covers 7 bases. The CDR3 has 15 residues. Trimming removed 3 bases from V and 7 bases from J; junction bases left unmatched: 5. In germline, CDR1 is KGHDR, CDR2 SFDVKD. This chain's CDR3 is CATSDRQGRNSPLHF. CDR3 DNA sequence: TGTGCCACCAGTGATCGACAGGGACGCAATTCACCCCTCCACTTT.

This chain uses TRBV7-9 with TRBJ2-1; D is perhaps TRBD2 (7 bases). The length of the CDR3 is 16 residues. In germline, CDR1 is SEHNR, CDR2 FQNEAQ (reference sequence). V shed 7 bases and J shed 10 bases, with 26 bases lying between them. This chain's CDR3 is CASIHTGLAGAGEQFF. The CDR3 coding sequence is TGTGCCAGCATCCATACCGGACTCGCGGGGGCGGGGGAGCAGTTCTTC.

The chain carries TRBV6-5 and TRBJ2-5; D may be TRBD2 (5 bases). V was clipped by 5 bases and J by 2 bases, with 12 bases between them. Per germline, CDR1 MNHEY and CDR2 SVGAGI. This CDR3 is built from 14 residues. The CDR3 DNA reads as TGTGCCAGCAGTCGCGGACTGGAACAAGAGACCCAGTACTTC. Translation gives CASSRGLEQETQYF.

The sample holds one count of this clone. The CDR3 DNA follows: TGTGCCAGCAGTTTGGGGGGGTACAAAAACATTCAGTACTTC. It translates to CASSLGGYKNIQYF. The chain joins TRBV27 to TRBJ2-4; 7 bases line up with TRBD2. V gave up 3 bases and J gave up 3 bases; unmatched junction bases: 2. Per germline, CDR1 MNHEY and CDR2 SMNVEV (reference sequence). This CDR3 has 14 residues.

The chain employs TRBV11-3 and TRBJ2-1; possible D gene TRBD2, 6 bases. The CDR3 runs to 13 residues. CDR1 is SGHNT and CDR2 is YENEEA in the germline V gene. Trimming took off 5 bases at V and 7 bases at J, with 12 bases between the two ends. The chain's CDR3 is CASSARDLNEQFF. The CDR3 nucleotides read TGTGCCAGCAGCGCCCGGGACTTAAATGAGCAGTTCTTC. Complete variable domain (other parts from reference TRBV11-3 and TRBJ2-1): EAGVVQSPRYKIIEKKQPVAFWCNPISGHNTLYWYLQNLGQGPELLIRYENEEAVDDSQLPKDRFSAERLKGVDSTLKIQPAELGDSAVYLCASSARDLNEQFFGPGTRLTVL.

The chain is built from TRBV6-6 and TRBJ2-7; 11 nucleotides match TRBD1. Per germline, CDR1 MNHNY and CDR2 SVGAGI (reference sequence). The CDR3 runs to 15 residues. J lost 3 bases, V lost 8 bases, and 9 bases had no gene match. The CDR3 reads CASHGGQGADYEQYF. In DNA form, the CDR3 reads TGTGCCAGCCACGGCGGACAGGGGGCGGACTACGAGCAGTACTTC.

The rearrangement links TRBV5-1 to TRBJ2-3, with 10 bases fitting TRBD2. This CDR3 comprises 16 residues. In germline, CDR1 is SGHRS, CDR2 YFSETQ. J was trimmed by 6 bases and V by 3 bases; bases with no gene match: 10. CDR3 in DNA: TGCGCCAGCAGCTCTGGATCTAGCGGGAGTCTTGATACGCAGTATTTT. It yields the protein CASSSGSSGSLDTQYF.

CDR3 DNA: TGTGCCAGCAGGAAGATTCCCCGGGTCTCCGAAGAGACCCAGTACTTC. Translating gives CASRKIPRVSEETQYF. The chain combines TRBV25-1 with TRBJ2-5; no firm D call. V gave up 6 bases and J gave up 3 bases, with 20 bases separating them. The germline V gene has CDR1 MGHDK and CDR2 SYGVNS. The length of the CDR3 is 16 residues.

This chain links TRBV7-9 with TRBJ1-1; weak D call: TRBD1 (5 bases). Germline V CDR1 and CDR2: SEHNR, FQNEAQ (reference sequence). The V end lost 8 bases, the J end lost 1 base, and 11 bases lay between the germline ends. This CDR3 has 13 residues. CDR3 protein: CASVGGKNTEAFF. For the CDR3, the DNA is TGTGCCAGCGTGGGGGGAAAGAACACTGAAGCTTTCTTT.

The V gene is TRBV5-1, the J gene TRBJ1-1; D uncertain. Germline V gene lookup returns CDR1 SGHRS and CDR2 YFSETQ. The CDR3 has 15 residues. Trimming cost V 0 bases and J 1 base, with 10 bases left between them. CDR3 in amino acids: CASSLVAVTNTEAFF. As DNA, the CDR3 is TGCGCCAGCAGCTTGGTAGCGGTGACGAACACTGAAGCTTTCTTT.

The J gene is TRBJ2-7, the V gene TRBV19, with a tentative D call TRBD1 (6 bases). Trimming took 3 bases from V and 6 from J, leaving 15 bases between them. CDR3 length: 14 residues. CDR1 and CDR2 (germline): LNHDA, SQIVND (reference sequence). Here the CDR3 DNA reads TGTGCCAGTAGTATCAGAGCCAGGGGAAGCGAGCAGTACTTC. The encoded protein is CASSIRARGSEQYF.

V gene TRBV5-1 combines with J gene TRBJ2-3, with D possibly being TRBD2 (5 bases). Per the germline V gene, CDR1 is SGHRS and CDR2 is YFSETQ. Trimming removed 2 bases at V and 4 bases at J, with 11 bases between. The CDR3 extends over 14 amino acids. The CDR3 loop reads CASSFAQEADTQYF. CDR3 DNA sequence: TGCGCCAGCAGCTTCGCCCAGGAGGCAGATACGCAGTATTTT.

This clone was seen just once. This chain links TRBV7-2 with TRBJ2-5, with TRBD1 matching 12 bases. There are 16 residues in the CDR3. Trimming cost V 3 bases and J 4 bases; bases outside gene matches: 6. Germline CDR1 SGHTA, CDR2 FQGNSA. In nucleotides, the CDR3 is TGTGCCAGCAGCTTTCGGGGACAGGGGGCTCGAGAGACCCAGTACTTC. Protein sequence: CASSFRGQGARETQYF.

This clone was recorded once. The V gene is TRBV29-1, the J gene TRBJ1-1; possible D gene TRBD1, 6 bases. CDR3 size: 14 residues. The V end was cut by 3 bases, the J end by 2 bases, with 13 bases between. CDR1 SQVTM and CDR2 ANQGSEA come from the germline V gene. The CDR3 region is CSVEAYRDNTEAFF. CDR3 DNA sequence: TGCAGCGTTGAGGCGTACAGGGATAACACTGAAGCTTTCTTT.

The CDR3 DNA sequence: TGCGCCCGCGGGTGGGGGGGTATCACTGAAGCTTTCTTT. Translating it yields CARGWGGITEAFF. The rearrangement links TRBV5-1 to TRBJ1-1; perhaps TRBD1 as D (5 bases). The CDR3 contains 13 residues. In germline, CDR1 is SGHRS, CDR2 YFSETQ. V was clipped by 10 bases and J by 4 bases, with 17 bases between them.

The CDR3 reads CASSFDIQETQYF. The CDR3 DNA follows: TGTGCCAGCAGTTTTGACATCCAAGAGACCCAGTACTTC. V is TRBV12-3 or TRBV12-4 and J is TRBJ2-5; D is unresolved. The CDR3 extends over 13 amino acids. V was pared by 3 bases and J by 1 base, with 6 bases between.

V usage is TRBV19 and J usage is TRBJ1-5, with TRBD1 identical over 8 bases. The J segment lost 4 bases and the V segment lost 7 bases, leaving 9 bases of the junction unmatched. This CDR3 has 15 residues. The germline V gene has CDR1 LNHDA and CDR2 SQIVND (reference sequence). The CDR3 nucleotides are TGTGCCAGTACCCTAGGCGGACAGGGTAATCAGCCCCAGCATTTT. It codes for CASTLGGQGNQPQHF.

The rearrangement links TRBV27 to TRBJ2-7; D is perhaps TRBD1 or TRBD2 (6 bases each). In germline, CDR1 is MNHEY, CDR2 SMNVEV (reference sequence). The length of the CDR3 is 15 residues. V was pared by 10 bases and J by 0 bases, with 19 bases between. The CDR3 here is CATREEGQFSYEQYF. CDR3 DNA sequence: TGTGCCACCAGGGAGGAAGGACAGTTCTCCTACGAGCAGTACTTC.

The V and J genes are TRBV10-3 and TRBJ1-4; no clear D gene. CDR3 length equals 16 residues. Germline CDR1 reads ENHRY; CDR2 reads SYGVKD. Trimming shortened V by 10 bases and J by 4 bases, and 22 bases separated the two germline ends. CDR3 residues: CASRDHLFGLNEKLFF. The CDR3 DNA is TGTGCCAGCAGAGACCATTTGTTTGGACTTAATGAAAAACTGTTTTTT.

This chain connects TRBV6-5 to TRBJ2-3; the match to TRBD2 covers 13 bases. Trimming removed 4 bases from V and 1 base from J; junction bases left unmatched: 2. Germline CDR1 is MNHEY and CDR2 is SVGAGI. The CDR3 consists of 16 residues. The CDR3 bases are TGTGCCAGCAGTTGGGGACTAGCGGGACGCACAGATACGCAGTATTTT. It specifies CASSWGLAGRTDTQYF.

This sequence joins TRBV18 and TRBJ1-1; the match to TRBD1 covers 8 bases. With V trimmed by 3 bases and J by 0 bases, 6 bases remained unmatched. Germline CDR1 reads KGHSH; CDR2 reads LQKENI. The CDR3 extends over 16 amino acids. CDR3 bases: TGTGCCAGCTCACCCCGAACGACAGGGGTGAACACTGAAGCTTTCTTT. It specifies CASSPRTTGVNTEAFF. The whole variable domain, filled in from reference TRBV18 and TRBJ1-1, reads NAGVMQNPRHLVRRRGQEARLRCSPMKGHSHVYWYRQLPEEGLKFMVYLQKENIIDESGMPKERFSAEFPKEGPSILRIQQVVRGDSAAYFCASSPRTTGVNTEAFFGQGTRLTVV.

J is TRBJ1-4 and V is TRBV29-1; D might be TRBD1 (5 bases). The CDR3 sequence is 15 residues long. V lost 0 bases, J lost 6 bases, and 14 bases lay in between. CDR1 and CDR2 from the germline V gene are SQVTM and ANQGSEA. CDR3 sequence: CSVEDPQGLYEKLFF. CDR3 bases: TGCAGCGTTGAAGATCCGCAGGGTCTTTATGAAAAACTGTTTTTT. The full variable domain, its missing parts supplied by reference TRBV29-1 and TRBJ1-4, is SAVISQKPSRDICQRGTSLTIQCQVDSQVTMMFWYRQQPGQSLTLIATANQGSEATYESGFVIDKFPISRPNLTFSTLTVSNMSPEDSSIYLCSVEDPQGLYEKLFFGSGTQLSVL.

The V and J genes are TRBV7-9 and TRBJ1-1, with D maybe TRBD1 (6 bases). CDR1 is SEHNR and CDR2 is FQNEAQ in the germline V gene (reference sequence). The CDR3 contains 15 residues. V was clipped by 5 bases and J by 1 base, with 14 bases between them. Here the CDR3 reads CASSRTTGANTEAFF. In DNA form, the CDR3 reads TGTGCCAGCAGCCGAACGACAGGCGCGAACACTGAAGCTTTCTTT.

This clone showed up just once. The V call is TRBV7-6, the J call TRBJ1-5, with D perhaps TRBD1 (5 bases). Trimming stripped 2 bases from V and 7 bases from J, with 9 bases between. CDR3 length equals 13 residues. CDR1 and CDR2 (germline): SGHVS, FNYEAQ. Here the CDR3 reads CASSLRGGQPQHF. In DNA, the CDR3 is TGTGCCAGCAGCTTAAGGGGTGGGCAGCCCCAGCATTTT.

The rearrangement links TRBV19 to TRBJ1-2, with D possibly matching TRBD1 (6 bases). Germline lookup yields CDR1 LNHDA and CDR2 SQIVND (reference sequence). The CDR3 loop spans 13 amino acids. Trimming took off 5 bases at V and 7 bases at J, with 14 bases between the two ends. Here the CDR3 reads CASSPVGTLGYTF. The CDR3 region has the DNA TGTGCCAGTAGTCCAGTCGGGACACTTGGCTACACCTTC.